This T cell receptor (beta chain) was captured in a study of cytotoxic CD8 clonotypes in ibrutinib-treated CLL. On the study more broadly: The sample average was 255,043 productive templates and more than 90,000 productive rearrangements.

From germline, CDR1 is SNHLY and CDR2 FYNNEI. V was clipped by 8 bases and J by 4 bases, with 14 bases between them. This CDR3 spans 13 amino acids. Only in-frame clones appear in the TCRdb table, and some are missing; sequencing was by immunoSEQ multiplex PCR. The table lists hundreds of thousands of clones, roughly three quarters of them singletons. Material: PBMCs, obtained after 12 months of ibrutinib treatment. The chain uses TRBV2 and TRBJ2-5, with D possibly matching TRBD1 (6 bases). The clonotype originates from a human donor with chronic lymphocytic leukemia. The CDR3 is CASSRGELETQYF. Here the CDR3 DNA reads TGTGCCAGCTCCAGGGGAGAGTTAGAGACCCAGTACTTC.